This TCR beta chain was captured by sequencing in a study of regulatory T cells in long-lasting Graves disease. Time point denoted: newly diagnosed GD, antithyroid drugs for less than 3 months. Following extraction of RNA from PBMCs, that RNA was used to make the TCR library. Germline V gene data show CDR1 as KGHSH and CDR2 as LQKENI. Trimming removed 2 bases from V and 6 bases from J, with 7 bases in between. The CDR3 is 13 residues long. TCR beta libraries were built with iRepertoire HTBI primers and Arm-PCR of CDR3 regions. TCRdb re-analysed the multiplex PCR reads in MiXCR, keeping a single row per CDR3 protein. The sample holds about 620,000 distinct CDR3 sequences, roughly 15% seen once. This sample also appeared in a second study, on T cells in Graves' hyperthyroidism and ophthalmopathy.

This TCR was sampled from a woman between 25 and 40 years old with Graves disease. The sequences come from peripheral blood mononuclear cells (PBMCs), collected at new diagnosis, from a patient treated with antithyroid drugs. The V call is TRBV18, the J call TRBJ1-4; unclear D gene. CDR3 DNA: TGTGCCAGCTCACCAAGGAATGATGAAAAACTGTTTTTT. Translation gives CASSPRNDEKLFF.